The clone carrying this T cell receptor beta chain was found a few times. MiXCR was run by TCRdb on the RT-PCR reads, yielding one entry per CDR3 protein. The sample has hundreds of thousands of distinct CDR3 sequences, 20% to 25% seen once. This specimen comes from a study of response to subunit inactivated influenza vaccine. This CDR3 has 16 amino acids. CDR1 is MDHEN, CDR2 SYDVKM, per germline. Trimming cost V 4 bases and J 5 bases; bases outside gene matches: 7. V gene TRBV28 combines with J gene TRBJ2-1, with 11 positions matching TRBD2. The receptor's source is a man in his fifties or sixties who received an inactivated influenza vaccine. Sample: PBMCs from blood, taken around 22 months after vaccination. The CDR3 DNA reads TGTGCCAGCAGTTGGGAACCGGGACTAGCGGACAATGAGCAGTTCTTC. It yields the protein CASSWEPGLADNEQFF. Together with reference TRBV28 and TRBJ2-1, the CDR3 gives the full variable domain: DVKVTQSSRYLVKRTGEKVFLECVQDMDHENMFWYRQDPGLGLRLIYFSYDVKMKEKGDIPEGYSVSREKKERFSLILESASTNQTSMYLCASSWEPGLADNEQFFGPGTRLTVL.